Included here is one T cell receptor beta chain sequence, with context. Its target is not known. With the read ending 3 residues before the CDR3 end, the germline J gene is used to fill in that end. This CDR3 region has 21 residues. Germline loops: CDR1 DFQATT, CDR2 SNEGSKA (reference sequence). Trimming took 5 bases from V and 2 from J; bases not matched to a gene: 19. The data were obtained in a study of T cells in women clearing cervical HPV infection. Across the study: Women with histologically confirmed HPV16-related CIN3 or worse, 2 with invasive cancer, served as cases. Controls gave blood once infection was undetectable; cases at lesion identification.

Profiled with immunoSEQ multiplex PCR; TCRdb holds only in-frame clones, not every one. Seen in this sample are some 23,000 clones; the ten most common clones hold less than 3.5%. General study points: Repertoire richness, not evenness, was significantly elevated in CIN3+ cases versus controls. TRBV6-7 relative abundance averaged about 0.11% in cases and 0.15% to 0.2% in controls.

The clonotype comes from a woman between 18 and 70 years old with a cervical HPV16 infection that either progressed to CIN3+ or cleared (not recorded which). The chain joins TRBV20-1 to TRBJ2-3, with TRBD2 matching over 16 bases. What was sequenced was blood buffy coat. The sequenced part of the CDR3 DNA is TGCAGTGCTGGACCTGACCTGGGACTAGCGGGAGGGCGACGCTCCACAGATACG. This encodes CSAGPDLGLAGGRRSTDT. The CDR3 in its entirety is CSAGPDLGLAGGRRSTDTQYF.